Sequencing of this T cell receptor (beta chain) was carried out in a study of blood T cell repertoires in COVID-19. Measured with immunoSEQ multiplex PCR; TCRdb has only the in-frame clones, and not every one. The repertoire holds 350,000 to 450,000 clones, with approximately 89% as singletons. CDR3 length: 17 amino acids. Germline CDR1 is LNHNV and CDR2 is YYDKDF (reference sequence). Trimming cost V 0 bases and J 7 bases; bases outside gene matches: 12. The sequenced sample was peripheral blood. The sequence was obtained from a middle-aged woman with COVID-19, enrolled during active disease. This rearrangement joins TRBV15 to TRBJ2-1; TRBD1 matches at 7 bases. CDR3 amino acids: CATSRDPVFGRGNEQFF. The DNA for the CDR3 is TGTGCCACCAGCAGAGATCCGGTGTTTGGCAGGGGGAATGAGCAGTTCTTC. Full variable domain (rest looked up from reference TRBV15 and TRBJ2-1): DAMVIQNPRYQVTQFGKPVTLSCSQTLNHNVMYWYQQKSSQAPKLLFHYYDKDFNNEADTPDNFQSRRPNTSFCFLDIRSPGLGDTAMYLCATSRDPVFGRGNEQFFGPGTRLTVL.